This T cell receptor beta chain was observed in a study of T-cell memory formation after mild COVID-19. Overall study: Across donors, TCR clusters were largely donor specific. Study-wide findings and caveats: Shrinking CD4+ clones resided mostly in CM and EM, and CD8+ ones in EMRA.

Worth noting for this clonotype: Its antigen is unidentified.

Employing constant-segment primers, 5'RACE generated TCR alpha and TCR beta cDNA libraries bearing sample barcodes and UMIs. From the 5' RACE reads, TCRdb called clonotypes with MiXCR, one entry per CDR3 protein. Of more than 350,000 distinct CDR3 sequences in the sample, about 16% were seen once. There are 16 residues in the CDR3. Germline lookup yields CDR1 SGHTA and CDR2 FQGNSA. After removal of 5 bases from V and 10 bases from J, the junction contained 10 bases not matched to a gene. V usage is TRBV7-2 and J usage is TRBJ2-1, with 14 nucleotides matching TRBD2. The source is a man younger than 30 who had mild COVID-19 (a few samples of this study predate the infection). Cell type and time point are not known. The sample consisted of PBMCs or a T cell subset sorted from them (not recorded which). The CDR3 region has the DNA TGTGCCAGCAGCCCGCGACTAGCGGGGGGGGCTTGGGAGCAGTTCTTC. It translates to CASSPRLAGGAWEQFF.